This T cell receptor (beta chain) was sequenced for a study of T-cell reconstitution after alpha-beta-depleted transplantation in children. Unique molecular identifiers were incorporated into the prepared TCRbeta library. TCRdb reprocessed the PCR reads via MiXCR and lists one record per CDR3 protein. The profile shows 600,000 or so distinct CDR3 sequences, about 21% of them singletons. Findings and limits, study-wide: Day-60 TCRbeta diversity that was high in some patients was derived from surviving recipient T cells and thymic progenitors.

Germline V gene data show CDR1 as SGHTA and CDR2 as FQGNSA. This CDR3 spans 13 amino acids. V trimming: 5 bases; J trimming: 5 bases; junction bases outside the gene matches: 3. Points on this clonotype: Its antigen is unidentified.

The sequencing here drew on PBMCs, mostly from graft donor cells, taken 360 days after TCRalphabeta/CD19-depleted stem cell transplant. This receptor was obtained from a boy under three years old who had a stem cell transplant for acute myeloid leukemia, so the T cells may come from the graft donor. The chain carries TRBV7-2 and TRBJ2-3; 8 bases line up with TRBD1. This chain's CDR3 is CASSQTGGDTQYF. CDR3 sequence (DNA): TGTGCCAGCAGCCAAACAGGGGGAGATACGCAGTATTTT. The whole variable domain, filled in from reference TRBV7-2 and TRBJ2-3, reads GAGVSQSPSNKVTEKGKDVELRCDPISGHTALYWYRQSLGQGLEFLIYFQGNSAPDKSGLPSDRFSAERTGGSVSTLTIQRTQQEDSAVYLCASSQTGGDTQYFGPGTRLTVL.